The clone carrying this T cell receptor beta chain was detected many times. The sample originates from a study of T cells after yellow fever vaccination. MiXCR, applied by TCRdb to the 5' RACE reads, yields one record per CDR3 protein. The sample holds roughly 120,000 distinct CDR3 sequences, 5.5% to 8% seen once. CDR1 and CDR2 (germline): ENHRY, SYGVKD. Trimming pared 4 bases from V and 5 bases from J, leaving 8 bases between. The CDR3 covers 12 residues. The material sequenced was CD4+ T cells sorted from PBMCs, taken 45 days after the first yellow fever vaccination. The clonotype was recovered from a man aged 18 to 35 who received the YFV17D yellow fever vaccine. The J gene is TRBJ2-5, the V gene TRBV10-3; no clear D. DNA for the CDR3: TGTGCCATCAGTGGGCAGTACGAGACCCAGTACTTC. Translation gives CAISGQYETQYF.